This TCR beta chain derives from a study of T cells expressing NK-cell markers (dated by TCRdb to the early 2020s). Context from the whole study: TCR beta-chain repertoires were profiled in sorted CD3+CD56+NKG2C+, CD3+CD56+NKG2C- and CD3+CD56-NKG2C+ T-cell subsets from about 8 donors. Among the eight sequenced donors, seven were HCMV-seropositive and one was HCMV-seronegative. The study sequenced eight donors, all healthy volunteers chosen at random: three men and five women. The libraries were sequenced on Illumina HiSeq 2000/2500, MiSeq or NextSeq, producing 2 x 150 bp reads.

A word on this clonotype: Which antigen it targets is not known.

A commercial ELISA kit detecting HCMV-specific IgG in serum was used to determine HCMV serostatus. Peripheral blood mononuclear cells were isolated from blood by Ficoll density gradient centrifugation. Sequenced using an Illumina HiSeq 2000. The TCR beta cDNA libraries were made using 5'RACE template switching, a step that added both a universal primer site and unique molecular identifiers. Synthesis of cDNA was primed from the TCR beta constant segment and was followed by two consecutive PCR amplification steps. Regarding the original processing steps: Reads were demultiplexed and grouped by UMI with MIGEC, and clonotypes were assembled and quantified with MiTCR. Only TCR cDNA sequences supported by at least two reads were kept to exclude erroneous sequences. Downstream repertoire analysis used the tcR package, and clonotypes were matched across fractions by CDR3 nucleotide sequence plus V segment. Antigen specificity was annotated against VDJdb with VDJmatch, allowing one amino acid substitution in CDR3. Each entry corresponds to one CDR3 protein sequence from reads that TCRdb reprocessed, and DNA is not given. The authors' filters were not applied to this entry. The sample table gives some 150,000 distinct CDR3 sequences. The ten largest clones add up to around 12% of the sample.

On the study overall, not on this receptor specifically: Whether the expanded NKG2C-expressing T cell clones were specific for HCMV antigens was left unclear. Those dominant clonotypes were again the most abundant among CD3+CD56-NKG2C+ cells in four donors, at roughly 28.3-60.1%. For over five donors, the dominant CD3+CD56+NKG2C+ clonotypes were among the top 10 CD8+ clonotypes and accounted for roughly 1.0-8% of CD8+ T cells.

From its cysteine to its phenylalanine, the CDR3 spans 13 amino acids. No DNA is listed. The CDR1 and CDR2 encoded by the germline V gene are SGHVS and FQNEAQ. This clonotype originated in a young man in good health. Donor details come from another sample of the same person, matched by shared clones. The V and J genes are TRBV7-8 and TRBJ1-2; TCRdb returns TRBD1, unconfirmable since there is no DNA. Sequencing was done on a sample of blood T cells: a sorted CD56 or NKG2C T cell subset, CD4+ or CD8+ T cells, or bulk PBMC T cells (not recorded which). CDR3 loop: CASSLRGDDGYTF.